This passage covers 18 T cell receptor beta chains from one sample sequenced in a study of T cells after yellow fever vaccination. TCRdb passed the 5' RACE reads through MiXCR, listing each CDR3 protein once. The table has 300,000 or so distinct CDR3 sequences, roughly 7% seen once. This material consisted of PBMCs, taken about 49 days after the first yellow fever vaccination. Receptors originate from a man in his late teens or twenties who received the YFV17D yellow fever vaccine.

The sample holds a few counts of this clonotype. The CDR3: CATSDYRVLRSTGELFF. The CDR3 DNA follows: TGTGCCACCAGTGATTATCGGGTCTTGAGATCCACCGGGGAGCTGTTTTTT. The chain has TRBV24-1 and TRBJ2-2; D uncertain. The germline CDR1 and CDR2 sequences are KGHDR and SFDVKD. This CDR3 is built from 17 residues. Trimming pared 2 bases from V and 4 bases from J, leaving 16 bases between.

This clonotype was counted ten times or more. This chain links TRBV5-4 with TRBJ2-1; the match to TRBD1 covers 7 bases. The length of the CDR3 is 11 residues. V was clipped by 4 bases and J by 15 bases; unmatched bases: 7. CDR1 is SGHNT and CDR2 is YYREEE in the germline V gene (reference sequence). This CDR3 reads CASSRDRGLFF. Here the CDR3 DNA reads TGTGCCAGCAGCCGGGACAGAGGCCTGTTCTTC. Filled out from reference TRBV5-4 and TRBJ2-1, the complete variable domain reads ETGVTQSPTHLIKTRGQQVTLRCSSQSGHNTVSWYQQALGQGPQFIFQYYREEENGRGNFPPRFSGLQFPNYSSELNVNALELDDSALYLCASSRDRGLFFGPGTRLTVL.

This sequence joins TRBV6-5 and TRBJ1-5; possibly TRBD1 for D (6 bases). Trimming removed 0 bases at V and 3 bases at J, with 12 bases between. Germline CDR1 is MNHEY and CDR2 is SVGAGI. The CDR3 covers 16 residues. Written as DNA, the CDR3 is TGTGCCAGCAGTTACTCGTGGGCAGGGGCCAATCAGCCCCAGCATTTT. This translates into CASSYSWAGANQPQHF.

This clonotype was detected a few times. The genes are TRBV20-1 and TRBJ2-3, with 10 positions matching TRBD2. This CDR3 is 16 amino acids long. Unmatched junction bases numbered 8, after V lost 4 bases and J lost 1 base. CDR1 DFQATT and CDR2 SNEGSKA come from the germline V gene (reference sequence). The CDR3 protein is CSAIKLTSGGTDTQYF. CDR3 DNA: TGCAGTGCTATAAAACTTACTAGCGGGGGCACAGATACGCAGTATTTT.

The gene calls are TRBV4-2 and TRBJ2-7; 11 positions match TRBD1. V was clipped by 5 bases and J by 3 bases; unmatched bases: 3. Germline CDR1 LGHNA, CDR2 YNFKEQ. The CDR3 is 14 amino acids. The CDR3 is CASSRTGGGYEQYF. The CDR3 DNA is TGTGCCAGCAGCAGGACAGGGGGCGGCTACGAGCAGTACTTC.

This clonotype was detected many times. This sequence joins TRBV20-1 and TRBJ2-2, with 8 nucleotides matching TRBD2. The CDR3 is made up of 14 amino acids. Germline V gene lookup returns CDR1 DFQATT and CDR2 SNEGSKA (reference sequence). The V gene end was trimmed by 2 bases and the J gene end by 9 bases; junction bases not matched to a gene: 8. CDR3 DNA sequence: TGCAGTGCTAGACCCTCATTTAGCGGGAGGGAGCTGTTTTTT. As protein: CSARPSFSGRELFF.

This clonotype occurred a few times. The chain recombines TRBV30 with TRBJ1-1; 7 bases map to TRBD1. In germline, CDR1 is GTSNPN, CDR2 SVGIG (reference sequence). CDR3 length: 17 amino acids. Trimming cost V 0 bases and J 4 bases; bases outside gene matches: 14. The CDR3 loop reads CAWSVQGPLRFVTEAFF. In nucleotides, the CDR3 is TGTGCCTGGAGTGTACAGGGGCCTCTCAGGTTCGTCACTGAAGCTTTCTTT.

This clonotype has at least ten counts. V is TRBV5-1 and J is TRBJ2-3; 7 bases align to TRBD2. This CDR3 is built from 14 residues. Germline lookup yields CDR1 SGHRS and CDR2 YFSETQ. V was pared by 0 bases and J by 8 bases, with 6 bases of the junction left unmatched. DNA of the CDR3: TGCGCCAGCAGCTTGGACGGGGGGACGAGTACGCAGTATTTT. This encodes CASSLDGGTSTQYF.

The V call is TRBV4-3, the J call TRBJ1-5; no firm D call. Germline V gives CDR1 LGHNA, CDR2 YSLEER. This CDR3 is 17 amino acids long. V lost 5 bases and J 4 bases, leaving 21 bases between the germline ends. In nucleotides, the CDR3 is TGCGCCAGCAGCGAAAATATTCCCGGGCCTTCGAATCAGCCCCAGCATTTT. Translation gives CASSENIPGPSNQPQHF.

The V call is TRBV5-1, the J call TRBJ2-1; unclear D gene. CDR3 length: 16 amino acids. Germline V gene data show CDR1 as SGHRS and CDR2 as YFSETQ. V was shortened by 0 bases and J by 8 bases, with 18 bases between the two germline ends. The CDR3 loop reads CASSLALTRSGYEQFF. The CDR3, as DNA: TGCGCCAGCAGCTTGGCCTTGACCCGGTCGGGTTATGAGCAGTTCTTC.

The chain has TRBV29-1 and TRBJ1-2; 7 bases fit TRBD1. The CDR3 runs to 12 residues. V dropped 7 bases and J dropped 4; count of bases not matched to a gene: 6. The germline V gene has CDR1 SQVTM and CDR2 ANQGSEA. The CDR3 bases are TGCAGCGGTACCGGGACAGCCTATGGCTACACCTTC. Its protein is CSGTGTAYGYTF.

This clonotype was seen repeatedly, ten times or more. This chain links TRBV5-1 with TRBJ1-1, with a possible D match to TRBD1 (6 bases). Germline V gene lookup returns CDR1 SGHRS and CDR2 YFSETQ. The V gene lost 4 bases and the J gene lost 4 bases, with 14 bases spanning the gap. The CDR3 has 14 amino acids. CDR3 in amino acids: CASSIQGYRTEAFF. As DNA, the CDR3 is TGCGCCAGCAGCATACAGGGCTATCGCACTGAAGCTTTCTTT.

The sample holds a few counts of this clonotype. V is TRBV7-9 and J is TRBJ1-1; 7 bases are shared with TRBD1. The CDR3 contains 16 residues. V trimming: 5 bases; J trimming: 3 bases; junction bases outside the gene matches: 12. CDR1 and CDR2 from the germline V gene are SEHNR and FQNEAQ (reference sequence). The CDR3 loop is CASSERQGVSDTEAFF. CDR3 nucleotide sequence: TGTGCCAGCAGCGAGAGACAGGGAGTTTCCGACACTGAAGCTTTCTTT.

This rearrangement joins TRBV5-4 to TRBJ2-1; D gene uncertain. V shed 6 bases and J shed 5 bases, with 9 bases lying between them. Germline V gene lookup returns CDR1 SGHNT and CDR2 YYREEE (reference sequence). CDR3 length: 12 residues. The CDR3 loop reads CASTKADNEQFF. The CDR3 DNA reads TGTGCCAGCACCAAAGCAGACAATGAGCAGTTCTTC.

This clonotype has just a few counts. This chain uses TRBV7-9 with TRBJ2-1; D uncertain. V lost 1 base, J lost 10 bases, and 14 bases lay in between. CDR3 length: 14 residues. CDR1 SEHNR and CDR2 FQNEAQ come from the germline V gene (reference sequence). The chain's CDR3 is CASSLVVPASEQFF. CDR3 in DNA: TGTGCCAGCAGCTTAGTGGTTCCAGCTTCCGAGCAGTTCTTC.

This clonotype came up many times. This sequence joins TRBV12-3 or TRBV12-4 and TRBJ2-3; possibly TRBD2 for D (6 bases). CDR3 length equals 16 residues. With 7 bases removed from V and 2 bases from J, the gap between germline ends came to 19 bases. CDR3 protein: CASTGGGSTNTDTQYF. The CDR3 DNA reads TGTGCCAGCACCGGTGGGGGGAGTACCAACACAGATACGCAGTATTTT.

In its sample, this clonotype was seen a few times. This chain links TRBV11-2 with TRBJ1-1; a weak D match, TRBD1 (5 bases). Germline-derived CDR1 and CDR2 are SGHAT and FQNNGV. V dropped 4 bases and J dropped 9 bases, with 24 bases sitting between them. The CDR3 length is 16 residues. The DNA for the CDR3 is TGTGCCAGCAGCTCCCCAGGTGGGGGGAGCGGAGTTAAAGCTTTCTTT. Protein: CASSSPGGGSGVKAFF.

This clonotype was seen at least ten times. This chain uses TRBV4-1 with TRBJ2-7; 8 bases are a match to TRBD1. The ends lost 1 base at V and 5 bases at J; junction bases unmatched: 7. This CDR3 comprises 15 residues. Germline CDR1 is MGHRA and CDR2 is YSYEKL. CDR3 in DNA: TGCGCCAGCAGCCAAGCCCCTCAGGGGGCGGACGAGCAGTACTTC. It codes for CASSQAPQGADEQYF.